Below, 31 T cell receptor beta chains from the same sample are listed, as sequenced in a study of blood T cell repertoires in COVID-19. Clones were read by immunoSEQ multiplex PCR, and TCRdb kept only the in-frame ones, dropping some. The sample lists around 43,000 clones, about 80% occurring once. The specimen was peripheral blood. The receptors shown here come from a man between 65 and 79 years old with acute or convalescent COVID-19.

This chain connects TRBV27 to TRBJ2-3; D gene uncertain. The length of the CDR3 is 14 residues. CDR1 MNHEY and CDR2 SMNVEV come from the germline V gene (reference sequence). V was clipped by 3 bases and J by 0 bases, with 7 bases between them. The CDR3 DNA reads as TGTGCCAGCAGTTTTTCTAGTAGCACAGATACGCAGTATTTT. It yields the protein CASSFSSSTDTQYF.

This clone has a single count. The rearrangement links TRBV3-1 (or the pseudogene TRBV3-2) to TRBJ1-3; D unresolved. The V and J ends lost 0 bases and 5 bases respectively, with 5 bases between them. The CDR3 loop spans 13 amino acids. Germline V gives CDR1 LGHDT, CDR2 YNNKEL (reference sequence). The CDR3 region is CASSQDRRNTIYF. In DNA, the CDR3 is TGTGCCAGCAGCCAAGATAGAAGAAACACCATATATTTT.

This clone was seen a handful of times. The rearrangement links TRBV10-3 to TRBJ1-2, with 7 positions matching TRBD1. This CDR3 has 14 amino acids. After removal of 7 bases from V and 0 bases from J, the junction contained 5 bases not matched to a gene. Per the germline V gene, CDR1 is ENHRY and CDR2 is SYGVKD. The DNA for the CDR3 is TGTGCCATCACGGGACAGAATTCTAACTATGGCTACACCTTC. This sequence encodes CAITGQNSNYGYTF.

The rearrangement links TRBV4-3 to TRBJ1-4; unclear D gene. The CDR3 sequence is 16 residues long. Germline V gene lookup returns CDR1 LGHNA and CDR2 YSLEER. The V end was cut by 2 bases, the J end by 0 bases, with 10 bases between. This chain's CDR3 is CASSQYAFATNEKLFF. For the CDR3, the DNA is TGCGCCAGCAGCCAATATGCGTTTGCAACTAATGAAAAACTGTTTTTT.

The CDR3 DNA reads as TGTGCCAGCAGCTATTTCGGGACAGACGAAGCTTTCTTT. Its translation is CASSYFGTDEAFF. The J gene is TRBJ1-1, the V gene TRBV7-9; 7 nucleotides match TRBD1. Germline CDR1 is SEHNR and CDR2 is FQNEAQ (reference sequence). This CDR3 is 13 amino acids long. Unmatched junction bases numbered 7, after V lost 4 bases and J lost 8 bases. Combining the CDR3 with reference TRBV7-9 and TRBJ1-1 gives the whole variable domain DTGVSQNPRHKITKRGQNVTFRCDPISEHNRLYWYRQTLGQGPEFLTYFQNEAQLEKSRLLSDRFSAERPKGSFSTLEIQRTEQGDSAMYLCASSYFGTDEAFFGQGTRLTVV.

CDR3 loop: CASSTRTGLFQPQHF. DNA for the CDR3: TGTGCCAGCAGCACTCGGACAGGGTTATTTCAGCCCCAGCATTTT. The chain has TRBV7-2 and TRBJ1-5; 8 nucleotides agree with TRBD1. The length of the CDR3 is 15 residues. The germline gives CDR1 SGHTA, CDR2 FQGNSA. The V gene end was trimmed by 5 bases and the J gene end by 6 bases; junction bases not matched to a gene: 9.

The rearrangement links TRBV27 to TRBJ1-6; D is undetermined. This CDR3 region has 15 residues. Per germline, CDR1 MNHEY and CDR2 SMNVEV (reference sequence). Trimming shortened V by 4 bases and J by 6 bases, and 13 bases separated the two germline ends. CDR3 sequence: CASSSDGRGNSPLHF. The CDR3 coding sequence is TGTGCCAGCAGTTCGGACGGCCGGGGTAATTCACCCCTCCACTTT.

The J gene is TRBJ1-2, the V gene TRBV2, with a tentative D call TRBD1 (6 bases). Trimming removed 7 bases from V and 4 bases from J, with 13 bases in between. This CDR3 region has 13 residues. The germline CDR1 and CDR2 sequences are SNHLY and FYNNEI. The CDR3 loop is CASTLRGGYGYTF. The CDR3 DNA follows: TGTGCCAGCACCCTAAGGGGGGGCTATGGCTACACCTTC. The full variable domain, completed using reference TRBV2 and TRBJ1-2, is EPEVTQTPSHQVTQMGQEVILRCVPISNHLYFYWYRQILGQKVEFLVSFYNNEISEKSEIFDDQFSVERPDGSNFTLKIRSTKLEDSAMYFCASTLRGGYGYTFGSGTRLTVV.

The J gene is TRBJ2-5, the V gene TRBV7-2; D uncertain. The CDR3 sequence is 14 residues long. Germline V gene data show CDR1 as SGHTA and CDR2 as FQGNSA. Trimming removed 3 bases from V and 8 bases from J, with 16 bases in between. This chain's CDR3 is CASSLERGSLTQYF. CDR3 coding DNA: TGTGCCAGCAGCTTGGAGCGCGGATCACTAACCCAGTACTTC.

The rearrangement links TRBV29-1 to TRBJ1-4; D is undetermined. Trimming removed 4 bases at V and 8 bases at J, with 8 bases between. This CDR3 region has 11 residues. Germline values: CDR1 SQVTM, CDR2 ANQGSEA. Here the CDR3 DNA reads TGCAGCGTTGCCTCCTCGGAAAAACTGTTTTTT. The encoded protein is CSVASSEKLFF.

There are a few counts of this clone. The genes are TRBV7-2 and TRBJ1-6; 9 nucleotides align to TRBD1. V was pared by 5 bases and J by 6 bases, with 11 bases of the junction left unmatched. This CDR3 has 17 amino acids. Germline CDR1 reads SGHTA; CDR2 reads FQGNSA. CDR3 loop: CASSEAGTGSVNSPLHF. In nucleotides, the CDR3 is TGTGCCAGCAGCGAAGCCGGGACAGGGTCGGTTAATTCACCCCTCCACTTT. Complete variable domain (other parts from reference TRBV7-2 and TRBJ1-6): GAGVSQSPSNKVTEKGKDVELRCDPISGHTALYWYRQSLGQGLEFLIYFQGNSAPDKSGLPSDRFSAERTGGSVSTLTIQRTQQEDSAVYLCASSEAGTGSVNSPLHFGNGTRLTVT.

This clone has a single count. The rearrangement uses TRBV5-5 and TRBJ1-4; tentatively, D is TRBD1 (5 bases). V shed 4 bases and J shed 5 bases, with 18 bases lying between them. The CDR3 is 16 amino acids. CDR1 and CDR2 from the germline V gene are SGHKS and YYEKEE (reference sequence). The CDR3 spells CASSRLEGPPNEKLFF. CDR3 DNA: TGTGCCAGCAGCCGTTTGGAGGGGCCCCCGAATGAAAAACTGTTTTTT.

This chain links TRBV18 with TRBJ1-4; TRBD1 matches 11 bases. Germline-derived CDR1 and CDR2 are KGHSH and LQKENI. The CDR3 covers 16 residues. The V segment lost 6 bases and the J segment 8 bases; nucleotides outside the gene matches: 11. CDR3 loop: CASSTTRTGGNEKLFF. In DNA, the CDR3 is TGTGCCAGCTCCACCACCCGGACAGGGGGCAACGAAAAACTGTTTTTT. Supplemented by reference TRBV18 and TRBJ1-4, the full variable domain reads NAGVMQNPRHLVRRRGQEARLRCSPMKGHSHVYWYRQLPEEGLKFMVYLQKENIIDESGMPKERFSAEFPKEGPSILRIQQVVRGDSAAYFCASSTTRTGGNEKLFFGSGTQLSVL.

The chain couples TRBV28 to TRBJ1-1; D is unclear. Trimming took 8 bases from V and 1 from J, leaving 8 bases between them. The germline V gene encodes CDR1 MDHEN and CDR2 SYDVKM. The CDR3 consists of 12 residues. CDR3 loop: CASVIQNTEAFF. The CDR3 DNA reads TGTGCCAGCGTTATACAGAACACTGAAGCTTTCTTT.

The chain combines TRBV6-2 or TRBV6-3 with TRBJ1-5, with no clear D. The germline CDR1 and CDR2 sequences are MNHEY and SVGEGT. CDR3 length: 15 residues. The V gene lost 6 bases and the J gene lost 2 bases, with 14 bases spanning the gap. The CDR3 DNA reads TGTGCCAGCAGCCCCCCCGGGATGGGCAATCAGCCCCAGCATTTT. Its protein is CASSPPGMGNQPQHF.

The chain has TRBV6-5 and TRBJ1-1, with D perhaps matching TRBD1 (6 bases). The length of the CDR3 is 15 residues. Germline loops: CDR1 MNHEY, CDR2 SVGAGI. V was trimmed by 0 bases and J by 5 bases, leaving 13 bases between them. The CDR3 sequence: CASSYSWQGKTEAFF. The CDR3 DNA reads TGTGCCAGCAGTTACTCGTGGCAGGGGAAGACTGAAGCTTTCTTT.

The J gene is TRBJ2-3, the V gene TRBV5-8; 9 positions match TRBD1. J gave up 2 bases and V 6 bases, and 7 bases lay outside the gene matches. The CDR3 is 15 amino acids. Germline loops: CDR1 SGHTS, CDR2 YDEGEE. The CDR3 sequence: CASTLGDRATDTQYF. The CDR3 nucleotides are TGTGCCAGCACCTTAGGGGACAGGGCCACAGATACGCAGTATTTT.

The chain is built from TRBV12-3 or TRBV12-4 and TRBJ1-5, with 8 bases matching TRBD1. With V trimmed by 4 bases and J by 9 bases, 2 bases remained unmatched. This CDR3 region has 12 residues. The CDR3: CASSSDRGPQHF. The DNA for the CDR3 is TGTGCCAGCAGTTCCGACAGGGGGCCCCAGCATTTT.

This clone was seen once. The chain joins TRBV19 to TRBJ1-1; TRBD1 agrees at 8 bases. Germline lookup yields CDR1 LNHDA and CDR2 SQIVND (reference sequence). The CDR3 is 15 residues long. With V trimmed by 4 bases and J by 1 base, 5 bases remained unmatched. The CDR3: CASSRKGQANTEAFF. CDR3 nucleotides: TGTGCCAGTAGTAGAAAGGGACAGGCGAACACTGAAGCTTTCTTT.

This clone appeared a few times. This sequence joins TRBV4-3 and TRBJ1-4; D unresolved. Germline assignment: CDR1 LGHNA and CDR2 YSLEER. CDR3 size: 16 residues. The ends were cut back, 4 bases at V and 0 bases at J, with 12 bases in the middle. This CDR3 is CASSRGQAATNEKLFF. CDR3 coding DNA: TGCGCCAGCAGCCGAGGGCAGGCTGCAACTAATGAAAAACTGTTTTTT.

This clone was seen just once. The chain recombines TRBV6-2 or TRBV6-3 with TRBJ2-1, with 7 positions matching TRBD2. This CDR3 contains 15 residues. Germline lookup yields CDR1 MNHEY and CDR2 SVGEGT. The J segment lost 0 bases and the V segment lost 2 bases, leaving 1 base of the junction unmatched. In nucleotides, the CDR3 is TGTGCCAGCAGTTACGGCGGGGGCTCCTACAATGAGCAGTTCTTC. Protein product: CASSYGGGSYNEQFF.

The chain combines TRBV18 with TRBJ1-1, with 8 bases aligning to TRBD1. CDR1 is KGHSH, CDR2 LQKENI, per germline. The CDR3 covers 15 residues. The J segment lost 1 base and the V segment lost 3 bases, leaving 4 bases of the junction unmatched. This chain's CDR3 is CASSPRGTGNTEAFF. For the CDR3, the DNA is TGTGCCAGCTCACCCCGGGGGACAGGGAACACTGAAGCTTTCTTT.

The rearrangement uses TRBV9 and TRBJ1-1; maybe TRBD1 (6 bases). CDR1 and CDR2 (germline): SGDLS, YYNGEE. V lost 4 bases and J 0 bases, leaving 13 bases between the germline ends. The CDR3 extends over 15 amino acids. In DNA, the CDR3 is TGTGCCAGCAGCCGCGGGGGGGCGGTGAACACTGAAGCTTTCTTT. This encodes CASSRGGAVNTEAFF. The variable domain in full, with the rest retrieved from reference TRBV9 and TRBJ1-1, is DSGVTQTPKHLITATGQRVTLRCSPRSGDLSVYWYQQSLDQGLQFLIQYYNGEERAKGNILERFSAQQFPDLHSELNLSSLELGDSALYFCASSRGGAVNTEAFFGQGTRLTVV.

This clone has a handful of counts. This chain links TRBV11-2 with TRBJ1-3; no clear D gene. The CDR3 extends over 15 amino acids. V lost 4 bases and J 0 bases, leaving 10 bases between the germline ends. Germline V gene sequence: CDR1 SGHAT, CDR2 FQNNGV. The CDR3 DNA is TGTGCCAGCAGCTATGCCGGGGTCTCTGGAAACACCATATATTTT. This translates into CASSYAGVSGNTIYF.

This clone is categorized as medium-sized. This chain joins TRBV6-2 or TRBV6-3 and TRBJ1-2; 7 bases align to TRBD1. The junction had 11 bases not matched to a gene; V was cut back by 5 bases and J by 2 bases. Germline-derived CDR1 and CDR2 are MNHEY and SVGEGT. The CDR3 is made up of 16 amino acids. In DNA, the CDR3 is TGTGCCAGCAGTCGCATAGCCGGGACAGAGAACTATGGCTACACCTTC. Translated, it gives CASSRIAGTENYGYTF.

The chain is built from TRBV28 and TRBJ2-7; 8 nucleotides match TRBD1. The V gene's germline CDR1 is MDHEN and CDR2 SYDVKM. This CDR3 is built from 15 residues. The V gene end was trimmed by 5 bases and the J gene end by 4 bases; junction bases not matched to a gene: 10. DNA for the CDR3: TGTGCCAGCAGTCCCCGGGACAGGTATTCTTACGAGCAGTACTTC. Translating gives CASSPRDRYSYEQYF.

This rearrangement joins TRBV4-1 to TRBJ1-3; TRBD1 might be the D (6 bases). This CDR3 contains 17 residues. CDR1 MGHRA and CDR2 YSYEKL come from the germline V gene. Trimming pared 5 bases from V and 0 bases from J, leaving 17 bases between. The CDR3 sequence is CASSSPRGGRSGNTIYF. The CDR3 nucleotides read TGCGCCAGCAGCTCTCCCCGGGGGGGCCGCTCTGGAAACACCATATATTTT.

V is TRBV27 and J is TRBJ1-6, with 8 bases matching TRBD1. After removal of 3 bases from V and 10 bases from J, the junction contained 8 bases not matched to a gene. CDR1 and CDR2 from the germline V gene are MNHEY and SMNVEV (reference sequence). CDR3 length equals 15 residues. As DNA, the CDR3 is TGTGCCAGCAGTTTGGGCAGGGGGCGCGGATCACCCCTCCACTTT. It translates to CASSLGRGRGSPLHF.

The V and J genes are TRBV27 and TRBJ1-4; D is unclear. The germline V and J ends were trimmed by 1 base and 7 bases, with 13 bases remaining between them. This CDR3 region has 15 residues. Per the germline V gene, CDR1 is MNHEY and CDR2 is SMNVEV (reference sequence). The CDR3 spells CASSLFGRLPEKLFF. DNA for the CDR3: TGTGCCAGCAGTTTATTTGGCAGGCTACCTGAAAAACTGTTTTTT.

This clone was observed a single time. The chain carries TRBV6-2 or TRBV6-3 and TRBJ1-2, with 8 bases fitting TRBD1. Looked up from germline, CDR1 is MNHEY and CDR2 is SVGEGT. This CDR3 has 15 residues. V was clipped by 2 bases and J by 8 bases; unmatched bases: 10. CDR3 sequence (DNA): TGTGCCAGCAGTTACCGCAGGGGGCGAATCTACGGCTACACCTTC. Protein sequence: CASSYRRGRIYGYTF.

The V call is TRBV6-6, the J call TRBJ1-4; D perhaps matches TRBD1 (6 bases). The CDR3 consists of 15 residues. CDR1 MNHNY and CDR2 SVGAGI come from the germline V gene (reference sequence). The V end was cut by 0 bases, the J end by 5 bases, with 10 bases between. CDR3 protein: CASSYSQGRNEKLFF. The CDR3 DNA sequence: TGTGCCAGCAGTTACTCTCAGGGGCGGAATGAAAAACTGTTTTTT.